This T cell receptor beta chain was recorded in a study of T cells in localized non-small cell lung cancer. Comment on this clone: Its antigen is as yet unknown.

The CDR3 totals 13 residues. Trimming took off 6 bases at V and 11 bases at J, with 22 bases between the two ends. Per the germline V gene, CDR1 is SQVTM and CDR2 is ANQGSEA. Study findings and constraints: In adjacent lung appeared a median roughly 56 of the top 100 tumor clones. Heterogeneity remains possible, as sequencing covered one tumor region only.

TCRdb's table, derived via immunoSEQ multiplex PCR, lists solely in-frame clones and lacks some. The table lists around 83,000 clones, 80% to 90% of them singletons, with roughly 15% in the top ten. This TCR was sampled from a man aged 40 to 70 with stage I squamous cell lung carcinoma. Sample: peripheral blood, taken before any cancer treatment. This chain uses TRBV29-1 with TRBJ1-2; a weak D match, TRBD1 (6 bases). The CDR3 spells CSVDDRPGFGYTF. CDR3 sequence (DNA): TGCAGCGTAGACGACAGGCCCGGGTTCGGTTACACCTTC.